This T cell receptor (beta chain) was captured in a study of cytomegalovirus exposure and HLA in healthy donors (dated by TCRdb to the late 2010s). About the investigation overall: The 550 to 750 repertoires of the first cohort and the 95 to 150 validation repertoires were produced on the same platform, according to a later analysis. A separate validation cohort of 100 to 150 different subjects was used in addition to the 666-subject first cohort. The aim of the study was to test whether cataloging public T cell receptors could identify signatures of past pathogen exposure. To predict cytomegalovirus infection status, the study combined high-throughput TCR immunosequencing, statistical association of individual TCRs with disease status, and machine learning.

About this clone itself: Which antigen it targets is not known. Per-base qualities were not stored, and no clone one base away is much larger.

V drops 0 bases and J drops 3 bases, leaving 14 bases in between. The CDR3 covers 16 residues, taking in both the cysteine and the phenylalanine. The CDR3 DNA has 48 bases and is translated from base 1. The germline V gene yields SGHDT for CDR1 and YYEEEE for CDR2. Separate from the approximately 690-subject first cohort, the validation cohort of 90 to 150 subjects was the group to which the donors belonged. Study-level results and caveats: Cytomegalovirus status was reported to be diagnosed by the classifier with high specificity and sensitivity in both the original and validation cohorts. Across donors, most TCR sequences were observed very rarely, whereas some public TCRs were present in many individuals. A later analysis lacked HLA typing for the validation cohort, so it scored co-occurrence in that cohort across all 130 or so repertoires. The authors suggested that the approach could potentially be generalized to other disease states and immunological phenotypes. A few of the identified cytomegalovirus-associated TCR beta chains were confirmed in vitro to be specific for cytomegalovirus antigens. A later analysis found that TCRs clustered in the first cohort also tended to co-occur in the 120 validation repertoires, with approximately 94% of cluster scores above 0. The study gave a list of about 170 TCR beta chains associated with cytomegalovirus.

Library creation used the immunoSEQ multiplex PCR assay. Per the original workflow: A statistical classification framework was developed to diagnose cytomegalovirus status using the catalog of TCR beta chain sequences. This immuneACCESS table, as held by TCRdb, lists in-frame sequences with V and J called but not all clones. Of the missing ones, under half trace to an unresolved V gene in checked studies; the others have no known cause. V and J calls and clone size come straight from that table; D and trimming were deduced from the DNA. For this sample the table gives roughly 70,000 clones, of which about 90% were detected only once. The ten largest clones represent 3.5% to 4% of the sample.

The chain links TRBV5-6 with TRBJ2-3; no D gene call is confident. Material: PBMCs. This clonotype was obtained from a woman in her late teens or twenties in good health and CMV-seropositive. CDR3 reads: CASSLVGRISTDTQYF. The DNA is TGTGCCAGCAGCTTGGTTGGCAGGATCTCAACAGATACGCAGTATTTT. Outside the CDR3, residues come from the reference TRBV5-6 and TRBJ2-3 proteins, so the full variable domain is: DAGVTQSPTHLIKTRGQQVTLRCSPKSGHDTVSWYQQALGQGPQFIFQYYEEEERQRGNFPDRFSGHQFPNYSSELNVNALLLGDSALYLCASSLVGRISTDTQYFGPGTRLTVL.